These 25 T cell receptor beta chains came from one sample sequenced in a study of shared clonotypes between healthy human individuals (dated by TCRdb to 2020 to 2022). The library came from the immunoSEQ multiplex PCR assay. TCRdb carries this immuneACCESS record with in-frame sequences only. Its versions omit some clonotypes, under half of them owing to an unresolved V gene in the studies checked, with the rest unexplained. The sample profile shows approximately 1,000,000 clones; 60% to 80% of them were found once. The top ten hold almost 0.9% of the sample. Sequenced material: memory CD4+ T cells from PBMCs. In the paper's terms, the cell subset or site label means: CD45RA-negative fraction. The receptors stem from a man aged 18 to 30 in good health. Some clones in this sample may be carry-over from other donors' samples.

The chain employs TRBV9 and TRBJ2-7; D unclear. The V end was cut by 0 bases, the J end by 0 bases, with 13 bases between. Germline V gene sequence: CDR1 SGDLS, CDR2 YYNGEE. The CDR3 covers 16 residues. CDR3 residues: CASSVGPTRLSYEQYF. In nucleotides, the CDR3 is TGTGCCAGCAGCGTAGGTCCAACACGCCTCTCCTACGAGCAGTACTTC.

The V call is TRBV29-1, the J call TRBJ2-2; D gene uncertain. V was cut by 0 bases and J by 6 bases, with 2 bases left in between. The CDR3 is 11 residues long. Germline CDR1 is SQVTM and CDR2 is ANQGSEA. The CDR3 reads CSVEDPGELFF. As DNA, the CDR3 is TGCAGCGTTGAAGATCCCGGGGAGCTGTTTTTT.

This clone was recorded once. The chain joins TRBV10-3 to TRBJ1-1; D is perhaps TRBD1 (5 bases). CDR3 length equals 16 residues. CDR1 ENHRY and CDR2 SYGVKD come from the germline V gene. Trimming shortened V by 0 bases and J by 2 bases, and 13 bases separated the two germline ends. The CDR3 loop reads CAISESKGQGNTEAFF. CDR3 in DNA: TGTGCCATCAGTGAGTCGAAAGGGCAGGGCAACACTGAAGCTTTCTTT.

This chain links TRBV25-1 with TRBJ2-1, with 11 positions matching TRBD1. V shed 2 bases and J 5 bases; nucleotides not matched to a gene: 2. Germline values: CDR1 MGHDK, CDR2 SYGVNS. The CDR3 extends over 15 amino acids. The CDR3 DNA reads TGTGCCAGCAGTGAACCGGGACAGGGGGACAATGAGCAGTTCTTC. Translation: CASSEPGQGDNEQFF.

The rearrangement links TRBV4-1 to TRBJ2-1; 10 bases are a match to TRBD2. Germline loops: CDR1 MGHRA, CDR2 YSYEKL. The CDR3 is 18 amino acids. Losses at the gene ends were 1 base for V and 2 bases for J; bases not matched to a gene: 8. For the CDR3, the DNA is TGCGCCAGCAGCCAAGGGCTAGCGGGAGCGAAGACCTACAATGAGCAGTTCTTC. It yields the protein CASSQGLAGAKTYNEQFF.

The chain joins TRBV6-6 to TRBJ1-1, with no clear D. The V gene's germline CDR1 is MNHNY and CDR2 SVGAGI (reference sequence). The CDR3 runs to 14 residues. The V gene lost 2 bases and the J gene lost 11 bases, with 18 bases spanning the gap. The CDR3 spells CASSYDFPTVAAFF. The CDR3 nucleotides read TGTGCCAGCAGTTACGACTTCCCTACGGTTGCGGCTTTCTTT.

This chain uses TRBV27 with TRBJ1-5; D is uncertain. Looked up from germline, CDR1 is MNHEY and CDR2 is SMNVEV (reference sequence). Trimming shortened V by 8 bases and J by 0 bases, and 5 bases separated the two germline ends. The CDR3 is 12 residues long. CDR3 coding DNA: TGTGCCAGCGGGATTAGCAATCAGCCCCAGCATTTT. This encodes CASGISNQPQHF.

The DNA for the CDR3 is TGTGCCACCAGCAGGACGGACAGGGGGGGAAACAATGAGCAGTTCTTC. Its translation: CATSRTDRGGNNEQFF. The rearrangement uses TRBV15 and TRBJ2-1; 10 positions match TRBD1. The CDR3 runs to 16 residues. Germline CDR1 is LNHNV and CDR2 is YYDKDF (reference sequence). The V and J ends lost 3 bases and 5 bases, in that order; junction bases with no gene match: 7.

In its sample, this clone was seen many times. In the same sample, other DNA sequences code for this CDR3. This rearrangement joins TRBV7-9 to TRBJ2-7, with TRBD1 matching over 7 bases. CDR1 SEHNR and CDR2 FQNEAQ come from the germline V gene (reference sequence). V lost 5 bases to trimming and J lost 3 bases; unmatched junction nucleotides: 4. There are 13 residues in the CDR3. This chain's CDR3 is CASSRQGGYEQYF. The CDR3 bases are TGTGCCAGCAGCAGACAGGGTGGCTACGAGCAGTACTTC.

This sequence joins TRBV9 and TRBJ2-5, with D perhaps matching TRBD2 (6 bases). The germline V gene has CDR1 SGDLS and CDR2 YYNGEE. The V gene lost 0 bases and the J gene lost 2 bases, with 17 bases spanning the gap. The CDR3 is 17 residues long. CDR3 bases: TGTGCCAGCAGCGTAGGGGATAGCGGAGGCTTACAAGAGACCCAGTACTTC. Amino acid sequence: CASSVGDSGGLQETQYF.

V gene TRBV18 combines with J gene TRBJ2-7, with 7 positions matching TRBD1. This CDR3 spans 17 amino acids. The germline V gene encodes CDR1 KGHSH and CDR2 LQKENI. Trimming removed 2 bases from V and 2 bases from J; junction bases left unmatched: 12. The CDR3 sequence: CASSPSQGPPAPYEQYF. CDR3 sequence (DNA): TGTGCCAGCTCACCATCACAGGGGCCACCAGCACCCTACGAGCAGTACTTC.

The V call is TRBV29-1, the J call TRBJ2-5, with no clear D. The V and J ends lost 4 bases and 5 bases respectively, with 5 bases between them. Germline assignment: CDR1 SQVTM and CDR2 ANQGSEA. The CDR3 has 10 residues. This chain's CDR3 is CSVVEETQYF. CDR3 nucleotide sequence: TGCAGCGTTGTCGAGGAGACCCAGTACTTC.

The chain combines TRBV28 with TRBJ2-1; weak D call: TRBD2 (6 bases). Germline V lookup: CDR1 MDHEN, CDR2 SYDVKM. The CDR3 has 20 residues. V was cut by 5 bases and J by 2 bases, with 28 bases left in between. The CDR3 coding sequence is TGTGCCAGCAGTCTAACGTACCCTTTGGCCCAGCGGGTGACCTACAATGAGCAGTTCTTC. This codes for CASSLTYPLAQRVTYNEQFF.

This chain joins TRBV9 and TRBJ2-5, with a weak D call TRBD1 (6 bases). V lost 0 bases to trimming and J lost 2 bases, with 17 bases between them. CDR3 length: 17 amino acids. The germline V gene encodes CDR1 SGDLS and CDR2 YYNGEE. This CDR3 reads CASSVDGRTALQETQYF. In DNA form, the CDR3 reads TGTGCCAGCAGCGTAGATGGCAGGACAGCCCTACAAGAGACCCAGTACTTC.

This clone was seen a handful of times. The genes are TRBV19 and TRBJ1-1, with 7 nucleotides matching TRBD1. Germline lookup yields CDR1 LNHDA and CDR2 SQIVND (reference sequence). Losses at the gene ends were 5 bases for V and 1 base for J; bases not matched to a gene: 7. The CDR3 is 15 amino acids. The CDR3 sequence is CASSRGGQSNTEAFF. The CDR3 DNA reads as TGTGCCAGTAGTCGAGGGGGCCAGTCGAACACTGAAGCTTTCTTT.

The V and J genes are TRBV7-3 and TRBJ2-3; D could derive from TRBD1 or TRBD2 (5 bases each). V was clipped by 5 bases and J by 0 bases, with 9 bases between them. CDR3 length equals 14 residues. Germline V gives CDR1 SGHTA, CDR2 FQGTGA. The CDR3 loop reads CASSRDGSTDTQYF. The DNA for the CDR3 is TGTGCCAGCAGCCGGGACGGTAGCACAGATACGCAGTATTTT.

J is TRBJ2-5 and V is TRBV18, with TRBD1 as a possible D gene (5 bases). Germline V gives CDR1 KGHSH, CDR2 LQKENI. The V and J ends lost 4 bases and 1 base respectively, with 7 bases between them. The CDR3 is made up of 13 amino acids. The CDR3 region is CASSQGIQETQYF. Here the CDR3 DNA reads TGTGCCAGCTCACAGGGGATCCAAGAGACCCAGTACTTC. The complete variable domain, with remaining parts taken from reference TRBV18 and TRBJ2-5, reads NAGVMQNPRHLVRRRGQEARLRCSPMKGHSHVYWYRQLPEEGLKFMVYLQKENIIDESGMPKERFSAEFPKEGPSILRIQQVVRGDSAAYFCASSQGIQETQYFGPGTRLLVL.

This clone was observed once. The chain carries TRBV29-1 and TRBJ1-2; D unresolved. CDR1 SQVTM and CDR2 ANQGSEA come from the germline V gene. This CDR3 is built from 12 residues. With 5 bases removed from V and 0 bases from J, the gap between germline ends came to 7 bases. This chain's CDR3 is CSVLIANYGYTF. As DNA, the CDR3 is TGCAGCGTTCTGATAGCTAACTATGGCTACACCTTC. Filled out from reference TRBV29-1 and TRBJ1-2, the complete variable domain reads SAVISQKPSRDICQRGTSLTIQCQVDSQVTMMFWYRQQPGQSLTLIATANQGSEATYESGFVIDKFPISRPNLTFSTLTVSNMSPEDSSIYLCSVLIANYGYTFGSGTRLTVV.

The V call is TRBV5-8, the J call TRBJ2-1; D is possibly TRBD1 (5 bases). The length of the CDR3 is 15 residues. Trimming stripped 1 base from V and 4 bases from J, with 12 bases between. The germline CDR1 and CDR2 sequences are SGHTS and YDEGEE. For the CDR3, the DNA is TGTGCCAGCAGCTTGAGGGGAATGGGATACAATGAGCAGTTCTTC. It specifies CASSLRGMGYNEQFF.

With respect to this clone: Additional DNA sequences in this sample encode the identical CDR3. This rearrangement joins TRBV5-1 to TRBJ1-5; D might be TRBD1 (5 bases). Trimming cost V 2 bases and J 3 bases, with 12 bases left between them. Germline CDR1 is SGHRS and CDR2 is YFSETQ. The CDR3 length is 15 residues. The CDR3 bases are TGCGCCAGCAGCTTAGGAGACAGTTTCAATCAGCCCCAGCATTTT. This codes for CASSLGDSFNQPQHF.

With respect to this clone: One end of the junction varies from germline; a read error may be responsible. In DNA, the CDR3 is TGTGCCAGCTCACCGTTAGAACAGGGAATGACCCCTACGAGCTTC. Amino acid sequence: CASSPLEQGMTPTSF. V usage is TRBV18 and J usage is TRBJ2-7, with a tentative D call TRBD1 (6 bases). This CDR3 is built from 15 residues. Germline CDR1 KGHSH, CDR2 LQKENI.

On this clone: A read error may account for a junction end that differs from germline. This chain uses TRBV5-4 with TRBJ1-1; TRBD1 is a possible D gene (5 bases). This CDR3 spans 14 amino acids. CDR1 is SGHNT, CDR2 YYREEE, per germline (reference sequence). CDR3 DNA: TGCGCCAGCAGCCAAGATGAAAGGGGTACTGAAGCTTTCTTT. It codes for CASSQDERGTEAFF.

The genes are TRBV5-4 and TRBJ2-1; 10 bases line up with TRBD1. Germline CDR1 is SGHNT and CDR2 is YYREEE (reference sequence). V shed 1 base and J 9 bases; nucleotides not matched to a gene: 10. CDR3 length: 16 residues. The CDR3 loop is CASSLPPGTGVFEQFF. The CDR3 DNA sequence: TGTGCCAGCAGCTTGCCCCCCGGGACAGGGGTGTTTGAGCAGTTCTTC.

This chain links TRBV4-3 with TRBJ2-2; D is unclear. The CDR3 contains 15 residues. Trimming took off 1 base at V and 4 bases at J, with 10 bases between the two ends. Germline V gene lookup returns CDR1 LGHNA and CDR2 YSLEER. For the CDR3, the DNA is TGCGCCAGCAGCCAAGCCCGGACCGTCACCGGGGAGCTGTTTTTT. It yields the protein CASSQARTVTGELFF.

V is TRBV7-3 and J is TRBJ2-2; weak D call: TRBD2 (5 bases). The CDR3 runs 14 residues. V lost 5 bases and J lost 4, with 11 bases in between. CDR1 and CDR2 (germline): SGHTA, FQGTGA. The CDR3 coding sequence is TGTGCCAGCAGCCCCCGGGGATCCACCGGGGAGCTGTTTTTT. It yields the protein CASSPRGSTGELFF.